This TCR beta chain was sequenced for a study of CD4+ T cells in melanoma. Points from the study as a whole: Neoantigen-specific CD4+ T cells in melanoma reportedly had diverse differentiation states. CD8+ T cell, macrophage and B cell function reportedly correlated with neoantigen-specific CD4+ T cells.

Germline loops: CDR1 MNHEY, CDR2 SMNVEV (reference sequence). The CDR3 is 14 amino acids. V was clipped by 0 bases and J by 10 bases, with 15 bases between them. A note on this clone: The antigen remains unidentified.

Assay: immunoSEQ multiplex PCR; the TCRdb copy retains only in-frame clones and omits some. The sample lists over 45,000 clones, over 60% occurring once. This chain joins TRBV27 and TRBJ1-2; TRBD1 might be the D (5 bases). The sample was tumor tissue. This sequence was found in a human donor with melanoma. CDR3 nucleotide sequence: TGTGCCAGCAGTTTATCGACCGGGACGTTGGACTACACCTTC. Protein product: CASSLSTGTLDYTF.